This T cell receptor beta chain was identified in a study of T cells in localized non-small cell lung cancer. TCRdb keeps only in-frame clones here, not all; method: immunoSEQ multiplex PCR. The sample contains 70,000 to 100,000 clones, just over 90% of which appear only once. Worth noting for this clone: Its antigen is unknown.

Germline V gene data show CDR1 as MNHNY and CDR2 as SVGAGI (reference sequence). With 8 bases clipped from V and 4 bases from J, the junction kept 8 bases outside the gene matches. The CDR3 is 15 residues long. Study-wide findings and caveats: Uninvolved adjacent lung had higher T cell clonality than tumor and all other tissues. The study detected a median around 50 of the top 100 tumor clones in adjacent lung. Prolonged overall survival went with higher T cell density in the blood.

The chain recombines TRBV6-6 with TRBJ1-2; 12 bases line up with TRBD1. This TCR was sampled from a woman aged 40-69 years with stage II squamous cell lung carcinoma. Material: PBMCs, obtained before any cancer treatment. The CDR3 nucleotides are TGTGCCAGCTCCCCCGGGACAGGGGGCGCCTATGGCTACACCTTC. It is translated as CASSPGTGGAYGYTF.